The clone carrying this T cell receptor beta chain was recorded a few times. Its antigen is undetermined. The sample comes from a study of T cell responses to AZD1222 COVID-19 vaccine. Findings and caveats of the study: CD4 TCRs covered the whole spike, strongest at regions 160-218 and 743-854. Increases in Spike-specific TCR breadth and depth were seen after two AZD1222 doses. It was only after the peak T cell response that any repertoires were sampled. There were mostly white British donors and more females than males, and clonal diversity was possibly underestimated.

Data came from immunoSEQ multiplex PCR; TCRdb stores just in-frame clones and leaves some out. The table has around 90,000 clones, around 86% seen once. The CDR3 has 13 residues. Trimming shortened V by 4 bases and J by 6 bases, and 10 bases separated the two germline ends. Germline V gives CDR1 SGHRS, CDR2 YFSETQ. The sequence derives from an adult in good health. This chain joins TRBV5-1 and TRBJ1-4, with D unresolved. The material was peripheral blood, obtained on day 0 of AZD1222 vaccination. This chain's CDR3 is CASSPRTDEKLFF. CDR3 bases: TGCGCCAGCAGCCCCAGGACGGATGAAAAACTGTTTTTT.